This T cell receptor beta chain was sequenced for a study of blood T cell repertoires in COVID-19. Generated by immunoSEQ multiplex PCR, the TCRdb table keeps only in-frame clones and is missing some. The sample shows about 320,000 clones, roughly 85% of them seen only once. V was pared by 0 bases and J by 7 bases, with 5 bases of the junction left unmatched. Looked up from germline, CDR1 is WNHNN and CDR2 is SYGVQD (reference sequence). The CDR3 totals 14 residues. The sample comprised peripheral blood. The receptor comes from a human donor in a cohort sampled during active COVID-19. The chain is built from TRBV10-1 and TRBJ1-1; 7 bases line up with TRBD1. The DNA of the CDR3 is TGCGCCAGCAGTGAGTCACAGGGGAGTAATGAAGCTTTCTTT. It yields the protein CASSESQGSNEAFF.